These 18 T cell receptor beta chains were all obtained from the same sample, sequenced in a study of blood T cell repertoires in COVID-19. Clones were sequenced by immunoSEQ multiplex PCR, and TCRdb holds only the in-frame ones, with some missing. The data contain approximately 170,000 clones, 70% to 85% of them singletons. The material sequenced was peripheral blood. The source of these receptors is a man aged 80 or over with COVID-19, enrolled during active disease.

The chain combines TRBV6-6 with TRBJ2-7, with 14 bases fitting TRBD2. The V and J ends lost 5 bases and 5 bases, in that order; junction bases with no gene match: 11. The CDR3 has 17 amino acids. Germline loops: CDR1 MNHNY, CDR2 SVGAGI (reference sequence). CDR3 region: CASSRGLAGGSSHEQYF. DNA of the CDR3: TGTGCCAGCAGTCGCGGACTAGCGGGGGGTAGTAGTCACGAGCAGTACTTC.

The chain carries TRBV4-2 and TRBJ2-4; 8 bases match TRBD2. The V and J ends lost 3 bases and 8 bases, in that order; junction bases with no gene match: 6. CDR1 is LGHNA and CDR2 is YNFKEQ in the germline V gene. The CDR3 spans 14 residues. This CDR3 is CASSQRGAGDIQYF. CDR3 nucleotides: TGTGCCAGCAGCCAGCGGGGGGCCGGAGACATTCAGTACTTC.

This clone was counted a few times. The chain uses TRBV7-9 and TRBJ2-2; D possibly corresponds to TRBD2 (5 bases). Looked up from germline, CDR1 is SEHNR and CDR2 is FQNEAQ (reference sequence). Trimming stripped 4 bases from V and 5 bases from J, with 17 bases between. CDR3 length: 16 residues. Written as DNA, the CDR3 is TGTGCCAGCAGCTCCGGGAACAGCCGAGGGACCGGGGAGCTGTTTTTT. Translated, it gives CASSSGNSRGTGELFF.

As regards this clone: The sample holds other DNA sequences that translate to the same CDR3. The gene calls are TRBV27 and TRBJ1-2, with 7 bases aligning to TRBD1. CDR1 and CDR2 (germline): MNHEY, SMNVEV (reference sequence). The CDR3 is made up of 14 amino acids. V shed 5 bases and J 2 bases; nucleotides not matched to a gene: 5. CDR3 loop: CASSLTGANYGYTF. The CDR3 DNA is TGTGCCAGCAGTCTAACAGGGGCCAACTATGGCTACACCTTC.

The gene calls are TRBV1 and TRBJ2-3; the listed D gene, TRBD2, was not tested against the DNA. TRBV1 is assigned pseudogene status. The CDR3 is 18 residues long. The CDR3 DNA reads as TGCACCAGCAGCCCTAGCGGGGGGGACCCTCCTAACACAGATACGCAGTATTTT. Encoded protein: CTSSPSGGDPPNTDTQYF.

The chain has TRBV7-2 and TRBJ1-2, with D hard to call. Germline CDR1 is SGHTA and CDR2 is FQGNSA. This CDR3 is 13 amino acids long. Trimming cost V 0 bases and J 8 bases, with 10 bases left between them. The CDR3 DNA follows: TGTGCCAGCAGCTTAGCGTATGGCGGCGGCTACACCTTC. Amino acid sequence: CASSLAYGGGYTF. The full variable domain, completed using reference TRBV7-2 and TRBJ1-2, is GAGVSQSPSNKVTEKGKDVELRCDPISGHTALYWYRQSLGQGLEFLIYFQGNSAPDKSGLPSDRFSAERTGGSVSTLTIQRTQQEDSAVYLCASSLAYGGGYTFGSGTRLTVV.

The gene calls are TRBV25-1 and TRBJ2-2; D may be TRBD2 (5 bases). The CDR3 runs to 14 residues. The germline V and J ends were trimmed by 2 bases and 5 bases, with 9 bases remaining between them. Germline CDR1 reads MGHDK; CDR2 reads SYGVNS. The CDR3: CASSEQPGTGELFF. DNA of the CDR3: TGTGCCAGCAGTGAACAACCGGGAACCGGGGAGCTGTTTTTT.

The chain combines TRBV27 with TRBJ2-1, with 9 bases aligning to TRBD1. The CDR3 totals 14 residues. J was trimmed by 7 bases and V by 7 bases; bases with no gene match: 8. Germline V gene data show CDR1 as MNHEY and CDR2 as SMNVEV (reference sequence). The CDR3 coding sequence is TGTGCCAGCATCAAGACAGGGGGTACGAATGAGCAGTTCTTC. Residues: CASIKTGGTNEQFF.

This chain links TRBV15 with TRBJ1-4; 7 bases align to TRBD1. V gave up 5 bases and J gave up 7 bases; unmatched junction bases: 7. Germline loops: CDR1 LNHNV, CDR2 YYDKDF (reference sequence). The CDR3 runs 14 residues. DNA of the CDR3: TGTGCCACCAGCCCCAGACAGGGTGGTGAAAAACTGTTTTTT. It encodes CATSPRQGGEKLFF.

J is TRBJ1-3 and V is TRBV11-2; 7 positions agree with TRBD1. CDR1 and CDR2 from the germline V gene are SGHAT and FQNNGV. This CDR3 contains 17 residues. Trimming removed 2 bases from V and 3 bases from J; junction bases left unmatched: 10. This CDR3 is CASSLKATGSFGNTIYF. The CDR3 nucleotides are TGTGCCAGCAGCTTAAAGGCGACAGGGTCTTTTGGAAACACCATATATTTT.

This rearrangement joins TRBV9 to TRBJ1-5; perhaps TRBD1 as D (6 bases). CDR1 SGDLS and CDR2 YYNGEE come from the germline V gene. Between the trimmed V and J ends, which lost 3 bases and 0 bases, there was a span of 10 bases. The CDR3 length is 15 residues. The CDR3 here is CASSEGHDSNQPQHF. CDR3 nucleotides: TGTGCCAGCAGCGAGGGACATGATAGCAATCAGCCCCAGCATTTT.

CDR3 loop: CASSRPGTGVGEQYF. In DNA, the CDR3 is TGTGCCAGCAGTCGACCCGGGACAGGGGTTGGCGAGCAGTACTTC. This sequence joins TRBV6-5 and TRBJ2-7, with 10 bases fitting TRBD1. The V gene end was trimmed by 5 bases and the J gene end by 6 bases; junction bases not matched to a gene: 10. The length of the CDR3 is 15 residues. Per germline, CDR1 MNHEY and CDR2 SVGAGI.

This CDR3 reads CASSVSRGQVYEQYF. For the CDR3, the DNA is TGTGCCAGCAGCGTTAGCAGGGGACAGGTCTACGAGCAGTACTTC. The rearrangement uses TRBV7-8 and TRBJ2-7; 8 positions match TRBD1. V was clipped by 5 bases and J by 3 bases; unmatched bases: 9. CDR1 and CDR2 (germline): SGHVS, FQNEAQ. The CDR3 spans 15 residues.

The chain couples TRBV7-8 to TRBJ1-2; D is unclear. CDR1 is SGHVS, CDR2 FQNEAQ, per germline. The CDR3 spans 15 residues. The ends were cut back, 5 bases at V and 0 bases at J, with 13 bases in the middle. CDR3 amino acids: CASSPSSFSNYGYTF. The DNA of the CDR3 is TGTGCCAGCAGCCCCTCCAGTTTCTCTAACTATGGCTACACCTTC.

About this clone itself: The same CDR3 arises from other DNA sequences in this sample as well. The V call is TRBV7-7, the J call TRBJ2-5, with 10 bases aligning to TRBD1. The germline V gene encodes CDR1 SSHAT and CDR2 FNYEAQ (reference sequence). V lost 1 base to trimming and J lost 2 bases; unmatched junction nucleotides: 1. There are 15 residues in the CDR3. The chain's CDR3 is CASSLGTGGQETQYF. The DNA for the CDR3 is TGTGCCAGCAGCTTAGGGACAGGGGGTCAAGAGACCCAGTACTTC.

This clone was observed once. The V gene is TRBV7-2, the J gene TRBJ2-5; D may be TRBD1 (6 bases). Deletions cut 0 bases from V and 5 bases from J, with 13 bases between. The germline V gene has CDR1 SGHTA and CDR2 FQGNSA. The CDR3 runs to 15 residues. The CDR3: CASSLAGASGETQYF. In nucleotides, the CDR3 is TGTGCCAGCAGCTTAGCGGGGGCCAGTGGGGAGACCCAGTACTTC.

A few counts support this clone. The chain has TRBV10-3 and TRBJ1-6; the match to TRBD1 covers 9 bases. V lost 3 bases to trimming and J lost 3 bases; unmatched junction nucleotides: 3. The CDR3 has 16 residues. From germline, CDR1 is ENHRY and CDR2 SYGVKD. The CDR3 DNA is TGTGCCATCAGTGATTCGACAGGGGGCTATAATTCACCCCTCCACTTT. This translates into CAISDSTGGYNSPLHF.

As regards this clone: Additional DNA sequences in this sample encode the identical CDR3. The genes are TRBV18 and TRBJ1-1; TRBD1 is a possible D gene (5 bases). Per germline, CDR1 KGHSH and CDR2 LQKENI. V lost 6 bases and J lost 1, with 12 bases in between. CDR3 length equals 14 residues. The CDR3 protein is CASSPGHQNTEAFF. DNA of the CDR3: TGTGCCAGCTCTCCCGGACACCAGAACACTGAAGCTTTCTTT.